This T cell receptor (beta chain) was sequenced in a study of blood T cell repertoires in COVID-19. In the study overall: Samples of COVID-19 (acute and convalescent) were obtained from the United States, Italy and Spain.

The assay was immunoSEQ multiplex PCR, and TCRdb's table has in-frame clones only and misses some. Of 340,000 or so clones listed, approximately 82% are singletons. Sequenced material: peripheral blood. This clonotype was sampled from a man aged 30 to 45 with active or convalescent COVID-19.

CDR3 bases: TGTGCCACCAGTGATACCCCGGGAGCCCAAGAGACCCAGTACTTC. It specifies CATSDTPGAQETQYF. V usage is TRBV24-1 and J usage is TRBJ2-5; possible D gene TRBD2, 6 bases. The CDR3 has 15 residues. The V gene's germline CDR1 is KGHDR and CDR2 SFDVKD. Trimming took off 3 bases at V and 1 base at J, with 11 bases between the two ends.